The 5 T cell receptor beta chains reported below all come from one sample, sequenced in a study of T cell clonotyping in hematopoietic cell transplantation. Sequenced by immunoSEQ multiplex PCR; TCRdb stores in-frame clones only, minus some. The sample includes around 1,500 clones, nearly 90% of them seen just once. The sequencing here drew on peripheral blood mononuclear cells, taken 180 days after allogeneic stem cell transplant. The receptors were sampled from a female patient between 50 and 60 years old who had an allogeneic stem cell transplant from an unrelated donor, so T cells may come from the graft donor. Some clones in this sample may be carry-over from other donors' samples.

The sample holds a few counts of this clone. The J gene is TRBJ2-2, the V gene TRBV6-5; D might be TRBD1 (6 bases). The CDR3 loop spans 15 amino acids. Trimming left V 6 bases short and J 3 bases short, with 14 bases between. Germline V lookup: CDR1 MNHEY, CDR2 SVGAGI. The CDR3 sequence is CASSLRTEHTGELFF. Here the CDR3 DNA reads TGTGCCAGCAGCCTCCGGACAGAGCACACCGGGGAGCTGTTTTTT.

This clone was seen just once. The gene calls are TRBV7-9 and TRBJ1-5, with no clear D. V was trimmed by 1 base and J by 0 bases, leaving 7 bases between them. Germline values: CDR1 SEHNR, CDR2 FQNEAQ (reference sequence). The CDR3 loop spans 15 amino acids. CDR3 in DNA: TGTGCCAGCAGCTTAGGAGGGTATAGCAATCAGCCCCAGCATTTT. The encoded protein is CASSLGGYSNQPQHF.

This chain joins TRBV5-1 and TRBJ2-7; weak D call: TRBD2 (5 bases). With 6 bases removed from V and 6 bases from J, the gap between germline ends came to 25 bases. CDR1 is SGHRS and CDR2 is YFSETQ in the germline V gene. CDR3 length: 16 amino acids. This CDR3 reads CASKEAAHGFSSEQYF. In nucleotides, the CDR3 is TGCGCCAGCAAAGAAGCGGCTCACGGTTTTTCGAGCGAGCAGTACTTC. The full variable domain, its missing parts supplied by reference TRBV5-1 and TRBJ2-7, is KAGVTQTPRYLIKTRGQQVTLSCSPISGHRSVSWYQQTPGQGLQFLFEYFSETQRNKGNFPGRFSGRQFSNSRSEMNVSTLELGDSALYLCASKEAAHGFSSEQYFGPGTRLTVT.

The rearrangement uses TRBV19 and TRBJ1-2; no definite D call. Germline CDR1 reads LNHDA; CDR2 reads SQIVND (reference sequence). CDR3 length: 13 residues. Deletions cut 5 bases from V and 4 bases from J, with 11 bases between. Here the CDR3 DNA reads TGTGCCAGTAGTCCCTCCGGGCCCTATGGCTACACCTTC. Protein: CASSPSGPYGYTF.

The CDR3 sequence: CASSVRGGETQYF. CDR3 DNA sequence: TGTGCCAGCAGTGTCAGGGGGGGAGAGACCCAGTACTTC. J is TRBJ2-5 and V is TRBV2; TRBD1 or TRBD2 may be the D gene (7 bases each). The germline CDR1 and CDR2 sequences are SNHLY and FYNNEI. Trimming removed 4 bases at V and 4 bases at J, with 10 bases between. The length of the CDR3 is 13 residues.